The clone carrying this T cell receptor beta chain was detected ten times or more. This sample is part of a study of regulatory T cells in long-lasting Graves disease. Across the whole study: For a period under 3 months, newly diagnosed Graves' patients had taken antithyroid drugs.

Documented time point: newly diagnosed GD, antithyroid drugs for less than 3 months. Generation of the TCR library employed RNA extracted from PBMCs. CDR1 and CDR2 from the germline V gene are SNHLY and FYNNEI. With 2 bases removed from V and 2 bases from J, the gap between germline ends came to 6 bases. The CDR3 runs 13 residues. In building TCR beta libraries, iRepertoire HTBI primers were used together with Arm-PCR of CDR3 regions. TCRdb ran MiXCR on the multiplex PCR reads and lists one entry per CDR3 protein. The sample lists over 500,000 distinct CDR3 sequences, 15% to 20% occurring once. The sample was also reused in another study, on T cells in Graves' hyperthyroidism and ophthalmopathy.

The J gene is TRBJ1-1, the V gene TRBV2; D is ambiguous. The sequence derives from a man between 18 and 29 years old with Graves disease. The sample in question was peripheral blood mononuclear cells (PBMCs), obtained at new diagnosis, from a patient treated with antithyroid drugs. This CDR3 is CASSEPGNTEAFF. The CDR3 DNA is TGTGCCAGCAGTGAACCGGGTAACACTGAAGCTTTCTTT.